This TCR beta chain was identified during a study of shared clonotypes between healthy human individuals. CD45RO negativity and positive selection for CCR7 defined naive CD8 cells, a population that excluded terminally differentiated effector memory CD45RA+ cells. Adult Caucasians living in Nashville, Tennessee made up all of the donors. Turning to this clone: Antigen specificity is unknown.

Findings and limits, study-wide: Memory subsets generally showed lower estimated richness than naive subsets.

The germline V gene has CDR1 SGHAT and CDR2 FQNNGV. V lost 0 bases and J 5 bases, leaving 19 bases between the germline ends. The CDR3 totals 17 residues. On sorted subsets, replicate PCRs used approximately 200 ng DNA, or some 27,000 T cell genomes. Some clones are missing from TCRdb's copy, which holds only in-frame ones; the method was immunoSEQ multiplex PCR. Counted here are 760,000 or so clones, 96% occurring once; the ten biggest clones make up approximately 0.2%. This receptor was taken from a man aged 25 to 45 in good health. The chain recombines TRBV11-2 with TRBJ1-1; D is uncertain. Sequenced sample: naive CD8+ T cells sorted from blood. The CDR3 bases are TGTGCCAGCAGCTTAGATTATAACGGTCCCACCGCGACTGAAGCTTTCTTT. Its protein is CASSLDYNGPTATEAFF.